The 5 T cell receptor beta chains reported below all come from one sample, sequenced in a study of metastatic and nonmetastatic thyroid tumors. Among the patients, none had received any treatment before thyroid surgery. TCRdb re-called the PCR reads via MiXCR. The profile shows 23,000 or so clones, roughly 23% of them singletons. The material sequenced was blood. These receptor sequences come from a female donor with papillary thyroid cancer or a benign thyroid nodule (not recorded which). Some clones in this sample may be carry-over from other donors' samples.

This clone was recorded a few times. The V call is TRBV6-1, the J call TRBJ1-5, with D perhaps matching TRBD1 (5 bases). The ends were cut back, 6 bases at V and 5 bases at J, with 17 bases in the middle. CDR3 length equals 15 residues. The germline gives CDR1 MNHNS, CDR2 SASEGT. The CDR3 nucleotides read TGTGCCAGCAGGTCGAGAGGGGCCGCCTATCAGCCCCAGCATTTT. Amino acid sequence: CASRSRGAAYQPQHF.

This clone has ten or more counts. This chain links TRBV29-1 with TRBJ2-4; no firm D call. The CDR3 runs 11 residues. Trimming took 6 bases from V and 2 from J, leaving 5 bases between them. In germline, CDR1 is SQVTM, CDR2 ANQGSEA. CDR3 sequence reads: CSVVTKNIQYF. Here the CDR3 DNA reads TGCAGCGTAGTTACCAAAAACATTCAGTACTTC.

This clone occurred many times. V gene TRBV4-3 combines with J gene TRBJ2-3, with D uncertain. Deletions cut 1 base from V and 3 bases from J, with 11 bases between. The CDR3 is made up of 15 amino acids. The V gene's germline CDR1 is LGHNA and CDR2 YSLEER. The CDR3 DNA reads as TGCGCCAGCAGCCAAGTCAGCGAATCGACAGATACGCAGTATTTT. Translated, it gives CASSQVSESTDTQYF.

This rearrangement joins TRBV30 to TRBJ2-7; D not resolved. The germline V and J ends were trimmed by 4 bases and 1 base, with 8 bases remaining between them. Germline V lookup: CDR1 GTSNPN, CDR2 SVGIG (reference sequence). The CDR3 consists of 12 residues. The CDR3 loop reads CAWNSGSYEQYF. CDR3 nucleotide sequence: TGTGCCTGGAACTCGGGTTCCTACGAGCAGTACTTC.

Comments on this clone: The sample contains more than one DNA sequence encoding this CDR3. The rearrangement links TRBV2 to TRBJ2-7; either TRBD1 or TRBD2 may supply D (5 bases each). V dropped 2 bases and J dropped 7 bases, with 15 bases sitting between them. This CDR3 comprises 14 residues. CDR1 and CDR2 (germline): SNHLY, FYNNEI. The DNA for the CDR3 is TGTGCCAGCAGTGAACAGGGAAGCTCGGGGGAGCAGTACTTC. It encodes CASSEQGSSGEQYF.